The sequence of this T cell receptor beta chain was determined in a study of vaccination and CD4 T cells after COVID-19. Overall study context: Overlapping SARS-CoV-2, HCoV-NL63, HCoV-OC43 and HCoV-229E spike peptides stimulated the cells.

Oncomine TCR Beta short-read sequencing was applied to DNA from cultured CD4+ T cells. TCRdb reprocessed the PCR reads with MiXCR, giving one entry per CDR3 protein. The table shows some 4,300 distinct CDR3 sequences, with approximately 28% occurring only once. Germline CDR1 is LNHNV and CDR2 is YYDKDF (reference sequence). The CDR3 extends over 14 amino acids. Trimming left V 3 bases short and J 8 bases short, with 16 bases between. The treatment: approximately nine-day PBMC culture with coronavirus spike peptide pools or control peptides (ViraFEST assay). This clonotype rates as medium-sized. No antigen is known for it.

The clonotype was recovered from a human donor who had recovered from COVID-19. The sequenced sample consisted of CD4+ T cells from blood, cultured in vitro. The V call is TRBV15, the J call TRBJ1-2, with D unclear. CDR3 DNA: TGTGCCACCAGCAGGGGAGAGGGAATAATGGGCTACACCTTC. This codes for CATSRGEGIMGYTF.